This T cell receptor (beta chain) was captured by sequencing in a study of cytomegalovirus exposure and HLA in healthy donors. The wider study: There were roughly 110 million unique TCR beta sequences, drawn from 150 million to 200 million T cells, in an earlier analysis. General study points: Another analysis was done later, and it associated fewer than 20,000 TCR beta sequences with HLA alleles at 0.05 false discovery rate. A later analysis showed HLA-associated TCR beta chains outstripping equally common others in clonal expansion. Reports indicate that TCR beta sequences accurately predicted the HLA-A and HLA-B alleles of most subjects.

The study ran its PCR with 60 Vbeta and 13 Jbeta primers. Sequencing was performed with immunoSEQ multiplex PCR; in TCRdb, only in-frame clones are kept and a portion is missing. The sample has 100,000 to 150,000 clones, under 85% seen once; the top ten hold roughly 3.9%. Notes on this clone: Its cognate antigen is unknown.

Germline CDR1 and CDR2: MDHEN and SYDVKM. The CDR3 spans 16 residues. V lost 4 bases to trimming and J lost 5 bases; unmatched junction nucleotides: 10. V is TRBV28 and J is TRBJ1-5, with TRBD1 identical over 8 bases. This sequence was found in a male donor in good health and CMV-seropositive. Specimen: PBMCs. This CDR3 is CASSSPDRVEDQPQHF. The CDR3 coding sequence is TGTGCCAGCAGTTCCCCGGACAGGGTTGAGGATCAGCCCCAGCATTTT.